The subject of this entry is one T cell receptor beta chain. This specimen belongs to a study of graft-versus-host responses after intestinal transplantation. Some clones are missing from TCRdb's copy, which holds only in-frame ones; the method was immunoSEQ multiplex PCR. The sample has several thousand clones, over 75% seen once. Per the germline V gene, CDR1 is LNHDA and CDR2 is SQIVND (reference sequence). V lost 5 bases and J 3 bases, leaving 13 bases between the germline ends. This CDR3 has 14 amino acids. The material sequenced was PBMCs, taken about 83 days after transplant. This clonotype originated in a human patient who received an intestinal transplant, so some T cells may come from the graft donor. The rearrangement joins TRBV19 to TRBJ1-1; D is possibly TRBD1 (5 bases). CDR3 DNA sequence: TGTGCCAGTAGTTACAGGCCGCCGGACACTGAAGCTTTCTTT. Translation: CASSYRPPDTEAFF.